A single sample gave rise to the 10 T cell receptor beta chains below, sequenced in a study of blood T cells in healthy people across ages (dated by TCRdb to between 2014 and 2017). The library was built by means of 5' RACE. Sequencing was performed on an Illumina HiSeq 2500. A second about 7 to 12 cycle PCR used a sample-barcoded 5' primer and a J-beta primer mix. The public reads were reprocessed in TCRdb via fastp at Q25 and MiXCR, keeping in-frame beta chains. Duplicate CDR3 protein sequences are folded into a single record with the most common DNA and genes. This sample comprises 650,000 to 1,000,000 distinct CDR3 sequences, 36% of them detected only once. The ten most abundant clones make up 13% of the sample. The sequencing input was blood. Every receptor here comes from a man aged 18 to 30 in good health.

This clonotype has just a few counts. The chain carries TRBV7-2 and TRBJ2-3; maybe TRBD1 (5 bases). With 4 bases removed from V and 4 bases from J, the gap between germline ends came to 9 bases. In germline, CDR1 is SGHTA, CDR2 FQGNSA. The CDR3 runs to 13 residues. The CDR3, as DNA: TGTGCCAGCAGCTCAGGGAAGGCAGATACGCAGTATTTT. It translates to CASSSGKADTQYF.

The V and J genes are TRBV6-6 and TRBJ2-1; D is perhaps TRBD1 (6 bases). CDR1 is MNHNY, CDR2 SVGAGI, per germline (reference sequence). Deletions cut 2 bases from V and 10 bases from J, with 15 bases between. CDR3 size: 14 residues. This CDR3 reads CASSYSTGSSEQFF. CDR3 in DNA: TGTGCCAGCAGTTACAGTACAGGGAGTAGCGAGCAGTTCTTC.

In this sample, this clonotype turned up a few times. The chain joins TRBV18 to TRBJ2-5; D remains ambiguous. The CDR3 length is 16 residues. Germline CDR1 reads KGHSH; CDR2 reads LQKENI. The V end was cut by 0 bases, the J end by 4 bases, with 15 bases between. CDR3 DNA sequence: TGTGCCAGCTCACCACCACGATTCTCAGGTGCAGAGACCCAGTACTTC. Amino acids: CASSPPRFSGAETQYF.

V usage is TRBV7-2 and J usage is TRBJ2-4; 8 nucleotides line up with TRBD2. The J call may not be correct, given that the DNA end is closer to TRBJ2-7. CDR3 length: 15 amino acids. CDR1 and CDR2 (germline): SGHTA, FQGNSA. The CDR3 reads CASNPTSARTYEQYF. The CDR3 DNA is TGTGCCAGCAACCCGACTAGCGCCCGTACCTACGAGCAGTACTTC.

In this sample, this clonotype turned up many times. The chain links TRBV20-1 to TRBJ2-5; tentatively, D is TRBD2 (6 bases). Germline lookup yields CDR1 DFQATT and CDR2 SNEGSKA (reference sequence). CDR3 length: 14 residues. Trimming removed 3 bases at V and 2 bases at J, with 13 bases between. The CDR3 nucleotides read TGCAGTGCTAGGACGGGAGTCGAGCAAGAGACCCAGTACTTC. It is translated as CSARTGVEQETQYF.

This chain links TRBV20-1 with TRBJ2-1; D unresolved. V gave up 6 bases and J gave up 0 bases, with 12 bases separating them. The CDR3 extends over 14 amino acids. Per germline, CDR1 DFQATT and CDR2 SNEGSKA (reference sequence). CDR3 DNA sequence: TGCAGTGCCACCGTGGCGAGCTCCTACAATGAGCAGTTCTTC. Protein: CSATVASSYNEQFF.

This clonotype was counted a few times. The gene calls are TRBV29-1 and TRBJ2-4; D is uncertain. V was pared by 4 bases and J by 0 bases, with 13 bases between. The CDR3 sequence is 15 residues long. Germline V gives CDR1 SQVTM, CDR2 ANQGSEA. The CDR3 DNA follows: TGCAGCGTTGTCTGGCAGGCACAAGCCAAAAACATTCAGTACTTC. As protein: CSVVWQAQAKNIQYF.

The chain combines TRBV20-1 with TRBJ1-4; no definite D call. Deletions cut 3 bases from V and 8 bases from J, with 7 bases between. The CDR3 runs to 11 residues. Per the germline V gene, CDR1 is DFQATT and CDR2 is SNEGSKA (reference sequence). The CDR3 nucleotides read TGCAGTGCTAGTTTCGGAGAAAAACTGTTTTTT. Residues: CSASFGEKLFF.

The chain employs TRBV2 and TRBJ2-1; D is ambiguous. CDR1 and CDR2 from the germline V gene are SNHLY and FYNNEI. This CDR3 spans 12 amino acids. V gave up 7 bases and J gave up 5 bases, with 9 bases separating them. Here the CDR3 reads CASIRNNNEQFF. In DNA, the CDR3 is TGTGCCAGCATCCGCAATAACAATGAGCAGTTCTTC.

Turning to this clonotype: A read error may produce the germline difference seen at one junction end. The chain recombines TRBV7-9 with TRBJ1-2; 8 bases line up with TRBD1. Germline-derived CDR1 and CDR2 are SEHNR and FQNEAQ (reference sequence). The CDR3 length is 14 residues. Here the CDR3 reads CASTPQGADYGYPF. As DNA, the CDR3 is TGTGCCAGCACCCCTCAGGGGGCGGACTATGGCTACCCCTTC.